Below, 13 T cell receptor beta chains from the same sample are listed, as sequenced in a study of blood T cell repertoires in COVID-19 (dated by TCRdb to the early 2020s). Libraries came from the immunoSEQ multiplex PCR assay. The immuneACCESS repertoire file appears here via TCRdb, limited to in-frame rearrangements. These files lack a portion of the clones; in checked studies, under half of the deficit traces to unresolved V genes, and the cause of the others is not known. Present in this sample are approximately 33,000 clones, roughly 88% of which were seen just once. 7% to 9% of the sample belongs to the ten largest clones. What was sequenced was peripheral blood. The receptors were gathered from a man aged 60 to 69 with COVID-19, enrolled during active disease.

This clone was recorded only once. This chain connects TRBV29-1 to TRBJ2-7; D unresolved. Germline V CDR1 and CDR2: SQVTM, ANQGSEA. The germline V and J ends were trimmed by 3 bases and 2 bases, with 8 bases remaining between them. The CDR3 extends over 12 amino acids. The CDR3 loop reads CSVEVNTYEQYF. The CDR3 DNA is TGCAGCGTTGAGGTCAACACCTACGAGCAGTACTTC.

This clone was seen a handful of times. The genes are TRBV7-2 and TRBJ2-5; 7 positions match TRBD2. The CDR3 is 15 residues long. CDR1 and CDR2 from the germline V gene are SGHTA and FQGNSA. Trimming took 5 bases from V and 1 from J; bases not matched to a gene: 7. The DNA for the CDR3 is TGTGCCAGCAGCCGGATGGGAGGGGCCCAAGAGACCCAGTACTTC. Translation: CASSRMGGAQETQYF.

V gene TRBV4-1 combines with J gene TRBJ1-5; TRBD1 aligns across 7 bases. Trimming cost V 1 base and J 7 bases; bases outside gene matches: 7. CDR1 MGHRA and CDR2 YSYEKL come from the germline V gene. The CDR3 length is 15 residues. CDR3 DNA sequence: TGCGCCAGCAGCCAAGCGAGGGGGCAGGGACAGCCCCAGCATTTT. It specifies CASSQARGQGQPQHF.

The rearrangement links TRBV9 to TRBJ2-7, with TRBD2 identical over 9 bases. Germline CDR1 is SGDLS and CDR2 is YYNGEE. CDR3 length: 15 amino acids. Trimming removed 0 bases from V and 0 bases from J; junction bases left unmatched: 1. DNA for the CDR3: TGTGCCAGCAGCGTAGATAGCGGGGGCTCCTACGAGCAGTACTTC. Translating it yields CASSVDSGGSYEQYF.

V is TRBV11-3 and J is TRBJ2-1; the match to TRBD2 covers 10 bases. This CDR3 has 15 residues. With V trimmed by 2 bases and J by 7 bases, 5 bases remained unmatched. Germline V gives CDR1 SGHNT, CDR2 YENEEA. CDR3 coding DNA: TGTGCCAGCAGCTTATCCGGGACTAGCGCTAATGAGCAGTTCTTC. Amino acid sequence: CASSLSGTSANEQFF. Filled out from reference TRBV11-3 and TRBJ2-1, the complete variable domain reads EAGVVQSPRYKIIEKKQPVAFWCNPISGHNTLYWYLQNLGQGPELLIRYENEEAVDDSQLPKDRFSAERLKGVDSTLKIQPAELGDSAVYLCASSLSGTSANEQFFGPGTRLTVL.

This chain uses TRBV11-3 with TRBJ1-1; D is ambiguous. CDR3 length: 14 amino acids. Germline V gene lookup returns CDR1 SGHNT and CDR2 YENEEA. Trimming took off 6 bases at V and 1 base at J, with 12 bases between the two ends. The CDR3 spells CASSRDNANTEAFF. CDR3 DNA: TGTGCCAGCAGTCGAGACAACGCGAACACTGAAGCTTTCTTT.

The chain is built from TRBV6-5 and TRBJ1-6; 7 bases are shared with TRBD1. The CDR3 covers 15 residues. With 6 bases clipped from V and 6 bases from J, the junction kept 8 bases outside the gene matches. Germline V lookup: CDR1 MNHEY, CDR2 SVGAGI. Here the CDR3 reads CASSFRQGGNSPLHF. The CDR3 DNA sequence: TGTGCCAGCAGCTTCCGACAGGGTGGTAATTCACCCCTCCACTTT.

The chain couples TRBV7-9 to TRBJ2-1, with D perhaps TRBD2 (6 bases). Trimming left V 5 bases short and J 3 bases short, with 14 bases between. The germline CDR1 and CDR2 sequences are SEHNR and FQNEAQ (reference sequence). The CDR3 has 15 residues. This CDR3 is CASSQVSGHYNEQFF. The CDR3 DNA is TGTGCCAGCAGCCAGGTTAGCGGCCACTACAATGAGCAGTTCTTC.

The chain couples TRBV6-4 to TRBJ2-7, with 7 bases lining up with TRBD2. The V gene end was trimmed by 6 bases and the J gene end by 0 bases; junction bases not matched to a gene: 11. The CDR3 sequence is 16 residues long. Germline CDR1 MRHNA, CDR2 SNTAGT. Here the CDR3 reads CASSAKPSGSSYEQYF. The CDR3 nucleotides read TGTGCCAGCAGCGCCAAGCCTAGCGGAAGCTCCTACGAGCAGTACTTC.

This chain joins TRBV29-1 and TRBJ2-5; the D gene is possibly TRBD2 (5 bases). Germline V gene lookup returns CDR1 SQVTM and CDR2 ANQGSEA. The CDR3 is made up of 12 amino acids. Trimming took off 6 bases at V and 5 bases at J, with 13 bases between the two ends. The CDR3 here is CSVRPGEETQYF. The CDR3 DNA follows: TGCAGCGTGCGGCCCGGGGAGGAGACCCAGTACTTC.

The chain uses TRBV6-5 and TRBJ1-6, with a tentative D call TRBD1 (6 bases). V was clipped by 6 bases and J by 6 bases, with 12 bases between them. The CDR3 contains 14 residues. Germline CDR1 MNHEY, CDR2 SVGAGI. The CDR3 sequence: CASSNDRINSPLHF. The CDR3 bases are TGTGCCAGCAGCAACGACAGGATTAATTCACCCCTCCACTTT.

The gene calls are TRBV27 and TRBJ2-2, with D unresolved. The V gene's germline CDR1 is MNHEY and CDR2 SMNVEV (reference sequence). The CDR3 length is 15 residues. V lost 0 bases, J lost 4 bases, and 9 bases lay in between. The DNA of the CDR3 is TGTGCCAGCAGTTTATCGTGGCAGATCACCGGGGAGCTGTTTTTT. Its translation is CASSLSWQITGELFF.

In DNA form, the CDR3 reads TGTGCCAGCAGCTACCCCGGGACAGGGATCTACAATGAGCAGTTCTTC. Translated: CASSYPGTGIYNEQFF. This chain uses TRBV7-8 with TRBJ2-1; 9 positions match TRBD1. The J segment lost 3 bases and the V segment lost 4 bases, leaving 7 bases of the junction unmatched. The CDR3 has 16 residues. From germline, CDR1 is SGHVS and CDR2 FQNEAQ. Filled out from reference TRBV7-8 and TRBJ2-1, the complete variable domain reads GAGVSQSPRYKVAKRGQDVALRCDPISGHVSLFWYQQALGQGPEFLTYFQNEAQLDKSGLPSDRFFAERPEGSVSTLKIQRTQQEDSAVYLCASSYPGTGIYNEQFFGPGTRLTVL.